The clone carrying this T cell receptor beta chain was picked up a small number of times. The data were taken from a study of early T cells in non-severe SARS-CoV-2 infection. The protocol attached unique molecular identifiers to individual cDNA molecules. TCRdb independently ran MiXCR on the 5' RACE reads; one entry per CDR3 protein. Among about 48,000 distinct CDR3 sequences listed, 8.5% to 10% were seen once. The CDR3 loop spans 14 amino acids. The V and J ends lost 3 bases and 4 bases respectively, with 9 bases between them. Germline values: CDR1 MNHEY, CDR2 SMNVEV (reference sequence). This clonotype originated in an adult who was a healthcare worker with PCR-confirmed SARS-CoV-2 infection or an uninfected control (not recorded which). The sequencing input was whole blood. The chain uses TRBV27 and TRBJ2-2, with a weak D call TRBD1 (5 bases). This chain's CDR3 is CASSLGRVTGELFF. The CDR3 coding sequence is TGTGCCAGCAGTTTGGGCAGGGTCACCGGGGAGCTGTTTTTT.